One TCR beta chain is described in this entry. The sample is drawn from a study of control samples from healthy donors and cancer patients. Germline V gene sequence: CDR1 SGHRS, CDR2 YFSETQ. The CDR3 is 15 amino acids. V was pared by 4 bases and J by 4 bases, with 17 bases between. TCRdb's copy holds only in-frame clones and misses some; the assay was immunoSEQ multiplex PCR. Here the sample spans under 150,000 clones, roughly 93% being singletons. The receptor comes from a man aged 25-45 years in good health. The rearrangement links TRBV5-1 to TRBJ1-1; tentatively, D is TRBD1 (6 bases). The sequencing sample was made of blood. Here the CDR3 DNA reads TGCGCCAGCAGCGATCAACAGGGTGTAAGCACTGAAGCTTTCTTT. Protein sequence: CASSDQQGVSTEAFF.